These 23 T cell receptor beta chains originate from one sample sequenced in a study of cytomegalovirus exposure and HLA in healthy donors. Use of 60 Vbeta and 13 Jbeta primers characterized the PCR. The repertoire was sequenced with immunoSEQ multiplex PCR; TCRdb's copy has only in-frame clones and lacks some. The sample yields 100,000 or so clones, 60% to 80% seen once. The specimen was PBMCs. The receptors derive from a woman between 40 and 55 years old in good health and CMV-seropositive.

The rearrangement joins TRBV15 to TRBJ1-2; TRBD1 is a possible D gene (5 bases). This CDR3 spans 14 amino acids. The germline V gene has CDR1 LNHNV and CDR2 YYDKDF (reference sequence). The V and J ends lost 1 base and 8 bases respectively, with 14 bases between them. CDR3 region: CATSRGVKRGGYTF. CDR3 DNA: TGTGCCACCAGCAGAGGAGTTAAACGGGGGGGCTACACCTTC.

The CDR3 DNA sequence: TGTGCCAGCAGCTTAGCCGAGATAGCCAAAAACATTCAGTACTTC. Translating it yields CASSLAEIAKNIQYF. The J gene is TRBJ2-4, the V gene TRBV7-9; D unclear. V lost 0 bases, J lost 0 bases, and 6 bases lay in between. CDR3 length: 15 amino acids. The germline V gene encodes CDR1 SEHNR and CDR2 FQNEAQ (reference sequence).

DNA for the CDR3: TGTGCCAGCAGTTTAGTTCCGGGACAGGGCTCCGAGCAGTACTTC. Protein product: CASSLVPGQGSEQYF. The chain joins TRBV28 to TRBJ2-7; 9 positions match TRBD1. From germline, CDR1 is MDHEN and CDR2 SYDVKM. Trimming cost V 2 bases and J 6 bases; bases outside gene matches: 8. The CDR3 runs 15 residues.

This chain links TRBV6-5 with TRBJ1-1; D is perhaps TRBD1 (6 bases). The germline V and J ends were trimmed by 6 bases and 11 bases, with 16 bases remaining between them. The CDR3 covers 12 residues. CDR1 and CDR2 from the germline V gene are MNHEY and SVGAGI. CDR3 sequence (DNA): TGTGCCAGCAGCCGGTACAGGGCAGCGGCTTTCTTT. Translating gives CASSRYRAAAFF.

The chain recombines TRBV5-6 with TRBJ1-1, with D tentatively TRBD1 (5 bases). Germline lookup yields CDR1 SGHDT and CDR2 YYEEEE. CDR3 length: 13 amino acids. Trimming took 4 bases from V and 1 from J, leaving 8 bases between them. This CDR3 reads CASSRGQNTEAFF. The CDR3 nucleotides read TGTGCCAGCAGCCGAGGACAGAACACTGAAGCTTTCTTT. The variable domain in full, with the rest retrieved from reference TRBV5-6 and TRBJ1-1, is DAGVTQSPTHLIKTRGQQVTLRCSPKSGHDTVSWYQQALGQGPQFIFQYYEEEERQRGNFPDRFSGHQFPNYSSELNVNALLLGDSALYLCASSRGQNTEAFFGQGTRLTVV.

The V call is TRBV4-3, the J call TRBJ1-4; no clear D. Trimming removed 0 bases from V and 8 bases from J, with 13 bases in between. This CDR3 spans 15 amino acids. Germline CDR1 LGHNA, CDR2 YSLEER. CDR3: CASSQERRDGEKLFF. The CDR3 nucleotides are TGCGCCAGCAGCCAAGAAAGGCGAGACGGGGAAAAACTGTTTTTT.

This clone was seen a few times. This chain links TRBV28 with TRBJ2-1; 11 bases agree with TRBD2. The germline gives CDR1 MDHEN, CDR2 SYDVKM. V shed 5 bases and J 3 bases; nucleotides not matched to a gene: 3. This CDR3 has 15 amino acids. CDR3: CASSPTSGGYNEQFF. Here the CDR3 DNA reads TGTGCCAGCAGTCCCACTAGCGGGGGCTACAATGAGCAGTTCTTC.

The rearrangement uses TRBV2 and TRBJ1-6; D perhaps matches TRBD1 (6 bases). Germline V gene lookup returns CDR1 SNHLY and CDR2 FYNNEI. The CDR3 contains 15 residues. V shed 4 bases and J shed 8 bases, with 15 bases lying between them. In nucleotides, the CDR3 is TGTGCCAGCAGTGTGGACCCGGGGGGCCATTCACCCCTCCACTTT. Protein product: CASSVDPGGHSPLHF.

The chain combines TRBV2 with TRBJ2-7, with TRBD1 matching 8 bases. After removal of 4 bases from V and 1 base from J, the junction contained 12 bases not matched to a gene. The CDR3 extends over 17 amino acids. The germline CDR1 and CDR2 sequences are SNHLY and FYNNEI. The CDR3 DNA reads TGTGCCAGCAGTGCACCGCTTGGACAGGGAATTTCCTACGAGCAGTACTTC. This sequence encodes CASSAPLGQGISYEQYF.

This rearrangement joins TRBV29-1 to TRBJ2-5, with a possible D match to TRBD1 (5 bases). The CDR3 sequence is 13 residues long. Trimming shortened V by 4 bases and J by 1 base, and 10 bases separated the two germline ends. Germline V gives CDR1 SQVTM, CDR2 ANQGSEA. DNA of the CDR3: TGCAGCGTTGGGTTTAGGGGCCAAGAGACCCAGTACTTC. As protein: CSVGFRGQETQYF.

The chain is built from TRBV6-1 and TRBJ2-3; TRBD2 matches at 11 bases. Trimming removed 8 bases from V and 1 base from J; junction bases left unmatched: 5. CDR3 size: 15 residues. Germline-derived CDR1 and CDR2 are MNHNS and SASEGT. This CDR3 is CASGTSGEGTDTQYF. CDR3 DNA sequence: TGTGCCAGCGGGACTAGCGGCGAAGGCACAGATACGCAGTATTTT.

This clone was counted a single time. The chain employs TRBV16 and TRBJ1-1; TRBD1 matches at 8 bases. J gave up 7 bases and V 3 bases, and 10 bases lay outside the gene matches. Germline assignment: CDR1 KGHSY and CDR2 FQNENV. This CDR3 contains 15 residues. CDR3 DNA: TGTGCCAGCAGCCATCGGACAGGGAATGATGATGAAGCTTTCTTT. Translating it yields CASSHRTGNDDEAFF.

This clone was seen only once. V is TRBV6-1 and J is TRBJ1-6; D not resolved. Germline assignment: CDR1 MNHNS and CDR2 SASEGT. V lost 2 bases to trimming and J lost 8 bases, with 10 bases between them. The CDR3 runs 14 residues. CDR3 sequence: CASSERRADSPLHF. Written as DNA, the CDR3 is TGTGCCAGCAGTGAAAGGAGGGCGGATTCACCCCTCCACTTT.

This clone was seen more than once but under ten times. The chain is built from TRBV13 and TRBJ1-5; D ambiguous. With 4 bases removed from V and 4 bases from J, the gap between germline ends came to 8 bases. The CDR3 contains 13 residues. CDR1 and CDR2 from the germline V gene are PRHDT and FYEKMQ (reference sequence). The CDR3 loop reads CASSSDGNQPQHF. As DNA, the CDR3 is TGTGCCAGCAGCTCAGACGGGAATCAGCCCCAGCATTTT.

This chain joins TRBV18 and TRBJ1-2; D perhaps matches TRBD1 (6 bases). The CDR3 totals 17 residues. CDR1 is KGHSH, CDR2 LQKENI, per germline. V lost 6 bases, J lost 3 bases, and 23 bases lay in between. The CDR3 DNA reads TGTGCCAGCTCGAACCTACCCCCGGCGGGGGCGGACTATGGCTACACCTTC. It codes for CASSNLPPAGADYGYTF.

This clone was counted a few times. The gene calls are TRBV15 and TRBJ1-1; D is unclear. Germline V lookup: CDR1 LNHNV, CDR2 YYDKDF (reference sequence). V shed 0 bases and J shed 5 bases, with 10 bases lying between them. The CDR3 sequence is 14 residues long. DNA for the CDR3: TGTGCCACCAGCAGAGAGGAGGGTTATACTGAAGCTTTCTTT. Translation gives CATSREEGYTEAFF.

This chain connects TRBV2 to TRBJ2-1; TRBD2 agrees at 15 bases. Germline values: CDR1 SNHLY, CDR2 FYNNEI. The CDR3 loop spans 19 amino acids. V lost 1 base, J lost 9 bases, and 13 bases stayed unmatched. The CDR3 sequence is CASSEGRTSGGGWSPEQFF. The CDR3 region has the DNA TGTGCCAGCAGTGAAGGGCGGACTAGCGGGGGGGGATGGAGTCCTGAGCAGTTCTTC. The variable domain in full, completed from reference TRBV2 and TRBJ2-1, reads EPEVTQTPSHQVTQMGQEVILRCVPISNHLYFYWYRQILGQKVEFLVSFYNNEISEKSEIFDDQFSVERPDGSNFTLKIRSTKLEDSAMYFCASSEGRTSGGGWSPEQFFGPGTRLTVL.

The CDR3 DNA sequence: TGTGCCAGCAGTGGACAGGGATTTTACGAGCAGTACTTC. Residues: CASSGQGFYEQYF. The rearrangement joins TRBV28 to TRBJ2-5; 8 bases are shared with TRBD1. The DNA end is a closer match to TRBJ2-7, so the J assignment may be wrong. This CDR3 region has 13 residues. Germline CDR1 MDHEN, CDR2 SYDVKM.

The CDR3 region is CASRQLRGHEQFF. CDR3 bases: TGTGCCAGCAGGCAACTCAGGGGGCATGAGCAGTTCTTC. The chain employs TRBV7-2 and TRBJ2-1, with 8 bases lining up with TRBD1. The J segment lost 8 bases and the V segment lost 6 bases, leaving 6 bases of the junction unmatched. Germline V lookup: CDR1 SGHTA, CDR2 FQGNSA. The CDR3 covers 13 residues.

The V call is TRBV28, the J call TRBJ1-1, with 10 positions matching TRBD1. Trimming cost V 5 bases and J 3 bases; bases outside gene matches: 6. Looked up from germline, CDR1 is MDHEN and CDR2 is SYDVKM. CDR3 size: 15 residues. CDR3 sequence (DNA): TGTGCCAGCAGTGCCCCCGGGACAGGGGACACTGAAGCTTTCTTT. Translating gives CASSAPGTGDTEAFF. Variable domain in full (rest from reference TRBV28 and TRBJ1-1): DVKVTQSSRYLVKRTGEKVFLECVQDMDHENMFWYRQDPGLGLRLIYFSYDVKMKEKGDIPEGYSVSREKKERFSLILESASTNQTSMYLCASSAPGTGDTEAFFGQGTRLTVV.

V gene TRBV7-3 combines with J gene TRBJ1-1; D possibly corresponds to TRBD1 (5 bases). CDR1 is SGHTA, CDR2 FQGTGA, per germline. The CDR3 covers 15 residues. The V end lost 5 bases, the J end lost 0 bases, and 13 bases lay between the germline ends. The CDR3: CASSLNPTVNTEAFF. The CDR3 coding sequence is TGTGCCAGCAGCCTAAACCCGACAGTGAACACTGAAGCTTTCTTT.

In its sample, this clone was seen once. This chain uses TRBV14 with TRBJ2-3; 10 bases are a match to TRBD2. V trimming: 3 bases; J trimming: 7 bases; junction bases outside the gene matches: 4. The CDR3 runs 14 residues. The germline gives CDR1 SGHDN, CDR2 FVKESK. The CDR3 coding sequence is TGTGCCAGCAGCCAGGGACTAGCGATATATACGCAGTATTTT. It translates to CASSQGLAIYTQYF.

This clone was counted between two and nine times. The CDR3 bases are TGTGCCAGCAGTTTTCCTCGGGACAGGGCGATCACCGGGGAGCTGTTTTTT. Amino acids: CASSFPRDRAITGELFF. V is TRBV28 and J is TRBJ2-2, with TRBD1 matching 9 bases. In germline, CDR1 is MDHEN, CDR2 SYDVKM. The V gene end was trimmed by 3 bases and the J gene end by 4 bases; junction bases not matched to a gene: 9. The CDR3 has 17 amino acids.